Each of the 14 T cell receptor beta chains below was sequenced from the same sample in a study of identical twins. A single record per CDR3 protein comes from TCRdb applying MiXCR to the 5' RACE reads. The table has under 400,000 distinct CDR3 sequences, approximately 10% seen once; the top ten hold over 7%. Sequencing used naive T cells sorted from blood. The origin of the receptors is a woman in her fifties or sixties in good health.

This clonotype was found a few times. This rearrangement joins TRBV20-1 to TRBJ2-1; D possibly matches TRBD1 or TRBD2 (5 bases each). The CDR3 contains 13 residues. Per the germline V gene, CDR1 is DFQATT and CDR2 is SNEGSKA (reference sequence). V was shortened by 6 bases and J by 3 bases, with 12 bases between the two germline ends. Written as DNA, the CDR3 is TGCAGTGCCCGGGACCCCGACTACAATGAGCAGTTCTTC. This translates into CSARDPDYNEQFF.

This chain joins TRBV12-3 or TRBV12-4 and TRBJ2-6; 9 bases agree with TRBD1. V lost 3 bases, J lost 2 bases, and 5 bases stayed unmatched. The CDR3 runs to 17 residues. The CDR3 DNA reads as TGTGCCAGCAGTTTGGGACAGGGAAGAACTGGGGCCAACGTCCTGACTTTC. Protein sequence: CASSLGQGRTGANVLTF.

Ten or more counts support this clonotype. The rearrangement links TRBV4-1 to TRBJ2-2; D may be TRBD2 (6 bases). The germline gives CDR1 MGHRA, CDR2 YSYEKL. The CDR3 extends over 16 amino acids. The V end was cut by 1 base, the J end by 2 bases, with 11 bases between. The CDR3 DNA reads TGCGCCAGCAGCCAAGGGGGACTTCTCAACACCGGGGAGCTGTTTTTT. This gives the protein CASSQGGLLNTGELFF.

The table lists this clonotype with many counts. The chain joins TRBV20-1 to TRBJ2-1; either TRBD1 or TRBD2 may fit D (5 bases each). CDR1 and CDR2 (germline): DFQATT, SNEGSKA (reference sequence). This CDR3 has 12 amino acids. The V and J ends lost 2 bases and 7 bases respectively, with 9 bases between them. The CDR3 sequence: CSARRDPNEQFF. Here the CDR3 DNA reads TGCAGTGCTAGACGGGACCCTAATGAGCAGTTCTTC.

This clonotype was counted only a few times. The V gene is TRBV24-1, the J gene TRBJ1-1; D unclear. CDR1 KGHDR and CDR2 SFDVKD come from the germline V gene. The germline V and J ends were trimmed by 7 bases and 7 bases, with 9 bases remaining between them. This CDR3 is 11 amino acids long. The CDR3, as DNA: TGTGCCACCAGCCATTTGGGTGAAGCTTTCTTT. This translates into CATSHLGEAFF.

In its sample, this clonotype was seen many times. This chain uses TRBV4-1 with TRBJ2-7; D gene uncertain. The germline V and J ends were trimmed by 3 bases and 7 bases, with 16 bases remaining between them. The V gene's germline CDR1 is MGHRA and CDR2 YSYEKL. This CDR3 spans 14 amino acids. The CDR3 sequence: CASSQIGLMREQYF. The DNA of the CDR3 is TGCGCCAGCAGCCAGATAGGGCTAATGAGGGAGCAGTACTTC.

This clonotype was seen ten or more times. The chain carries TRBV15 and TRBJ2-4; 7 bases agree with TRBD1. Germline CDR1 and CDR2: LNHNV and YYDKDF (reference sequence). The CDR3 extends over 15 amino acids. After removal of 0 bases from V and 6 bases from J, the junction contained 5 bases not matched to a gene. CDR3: CATSRDRTGLNIQYF. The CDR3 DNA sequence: TGTGCCACCAGCAGAGATAGGACAGGCTTAAACATTCAGTACTTC. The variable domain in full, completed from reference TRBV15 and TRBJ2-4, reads DAMVIQNPRYQVTQFGKPVTLSCSQTLNHNVMYWYQQKSSQAPKLLFHYYDKDFNNEADTPDNFQSRRPNTSFCFLDIRSPGLGDTAMYLCATSRDRTGLNIQYFGAGTRLSVL.

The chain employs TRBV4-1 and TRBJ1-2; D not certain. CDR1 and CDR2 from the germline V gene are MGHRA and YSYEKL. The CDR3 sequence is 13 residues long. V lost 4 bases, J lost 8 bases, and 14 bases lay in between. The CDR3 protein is CASSPFPRGGYTF. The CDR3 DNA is TGCGCCAGCAGCCCATTCCCTCGCGGGGGCTACACCTTC.

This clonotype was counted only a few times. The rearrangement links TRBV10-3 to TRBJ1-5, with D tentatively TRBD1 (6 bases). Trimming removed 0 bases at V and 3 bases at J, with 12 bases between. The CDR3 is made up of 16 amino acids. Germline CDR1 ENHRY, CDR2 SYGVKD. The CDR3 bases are TGTGCCATCAGTGAGTCGATAGGGACAATCAATCAGCCCCAGCATTTT. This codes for CAISESIGTINQPQHF.

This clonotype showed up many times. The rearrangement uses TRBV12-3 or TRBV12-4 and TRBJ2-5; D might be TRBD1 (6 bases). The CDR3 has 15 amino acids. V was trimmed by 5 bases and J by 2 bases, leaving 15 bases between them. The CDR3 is CASSPGQQPQETQYF. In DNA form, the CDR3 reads TGTGCCAGCAGTCCCGGACAGCAACCTCAAGAGACCCAGTACTTC.

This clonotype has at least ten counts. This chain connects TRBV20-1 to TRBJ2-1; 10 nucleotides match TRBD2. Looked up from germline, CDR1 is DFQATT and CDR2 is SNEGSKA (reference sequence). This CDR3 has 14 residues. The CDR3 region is CSPITSGKRNEQFF. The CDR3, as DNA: TGCAGCCCGATAACTAGCGGGAAGAGGAATGAGCAGTTCTTC.

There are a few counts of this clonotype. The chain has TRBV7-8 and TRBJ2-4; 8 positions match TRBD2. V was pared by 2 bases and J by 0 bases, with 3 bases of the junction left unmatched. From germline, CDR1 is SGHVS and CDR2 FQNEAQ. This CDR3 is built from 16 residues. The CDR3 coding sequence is TGTGCCAGCAGCTTACTAACTAGCGGAGCCAAAAACATTCAGTACTTC. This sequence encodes CASSLLTSGAKNIQYF.

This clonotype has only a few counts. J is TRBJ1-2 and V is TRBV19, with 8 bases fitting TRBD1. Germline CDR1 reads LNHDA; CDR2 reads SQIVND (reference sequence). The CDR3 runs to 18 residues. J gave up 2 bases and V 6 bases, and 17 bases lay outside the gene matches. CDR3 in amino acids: CASRADRAQKVVNYGYTF. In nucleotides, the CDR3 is TGTGCCAGTAGGGCGGACAGGGCTCAGAAGGTCGTCAACTATGGCTACACCTTC.

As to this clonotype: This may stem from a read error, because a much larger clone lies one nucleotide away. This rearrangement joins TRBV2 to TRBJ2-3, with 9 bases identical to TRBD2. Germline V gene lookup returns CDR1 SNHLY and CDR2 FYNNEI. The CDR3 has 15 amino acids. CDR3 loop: CATSEAGGPFDTQYF. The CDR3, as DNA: TGTGCCACCAGTGAGGCGGGAGGGCCCTTCGATACGCAGTATTTT.